This note documents a single T cell receptor (beta chain) sequence. Per the original methods: Nucleated cell counts were estimated from reference gene primer amplification. Some clones are missing from TCRdb's copy, which holds only in-frame ones; the method was immunoSEQ multiplex PCR. That table furnishes V, J and clone size, whereas the DNA furnished D and trimming. The sample lists 320,000 or so clones, approximately 84% seen once, with roughly 1% in the top ten. Germline V gene sequence: CDR1 LNHDA, CDR2 SQIVND (reference sequence). The CDR3 loop spans 15 amino acids. V was pared by 4 bases and J by 2 bases, with 8 bases of the junction left unmatched. This specimen belongs to a study of blood T cell repertoires in COVID-19.

The rearrangement joins TRBV19 to TRBJ2-7, with TRBD1 matching over 7 bases. The sequenced sample was PBMCs or T cells enriched from blood (not recorded which). The TCR comes from a woman aged 30 to 39 who had recovered from COVID-19. The CDR3 coding sequence is TGTGCCAGTAGTAACCCGGGACAGCGAGCCTACGAGCAGTACTTC. It specifies CASSNPGQRAYEQYF.